This T cell receptor (beta chain) stems from a study of cytomegalovirus exposure and HLA in healthy donors. The CDR3 is 13 residues long. Germline assignment: CDR1 MDHEN and CDR2 SYDVKM. Trimming took 2 bases from V and 6 from J, leaving 11 bases between them. PCR primers comprised 60 Vbeta and 13 Jbeta primers. As processed by the authors: In a later analysis, of some 80 million unique beta chains, about 12 million appeared in at least two donors. Some clones are missing from TCRdb's copy, which holds only in-frame ones; the method was immunoSEQ multiplex PCR. Clone size and the V and J calls come from that table; the DNA yielded D and trimming. The sample consists of approximately 100,000 clones, approximately 81% of them appearing once.

The J gene is TRBJ2-7, the V gene TRBV28; the D is unclear. Sequencing used PBMCs. This clonotype was obtained from a woman aged 25 to 39 in good health and CMV-seronegative. The CDR3 here is CASSLVQVLEQYF. CDR3 in DNA: TGTGCCAGCAGTTTAGTCCAGGTTCTCGAGCAGTACTTC.